These T cell receptor beta chains were read from a single sample in a study of blood T cells in healthy people across ages. In TCRdb, the 5' RACE reads were re-called with MiXCR into one record per CDR3 protein. The data contain approximately 810,000 distinct CDR3 sequences, under 35% of them singletons. Sequences were obtained from blood. All receptors derive from a woman of 80 years or more in good health. CDR3s include the opening cysteine and the closing phenylalanine or tryptophan. Fields, in order: D gene, CDR3 length, J gene, clone size, V gene, CDR3 protein, CDR3 DNA. The D gene is left open where the match is weak. Clone size is shown for a subset of rows, as once, few, many or a class of expanded clone.

TRBD2,16,TRBJ2-1,.,TRBV5-1,CASSPRTSGLYNEQFF,TGCGCCAGCAGCCCCCGGACTAGCGGGTTATACAATGAGCAGTTCTTC
.,13,TRBJ2-7,many,TRBV14,CASSQDRRLNQYF,TGTGCCAGCAGCCAAGATCGACGGCTCAACCAGTACTTC
TRBD1,16,TRBJ1-2,many,TRBV12-3/TRBV12-4,CASSLVVTGTAYGYTF,TGTGCCAGCAGTTTAGTGGTTACCGGGACAGCCTATGGCTACACCTTC
.,13,TRBJ2-5,many,TRBV7-2,CASSPRAGETQYF,TGTGCCAGCAGCCCCCGGGCCGGGGAGACCCAGTACTTC
.,16,TRBJ2-1,many,TRBV12-3/TRBV12-4,CASSPFLLNIFNEQFF,TGTGCCAGCAGTCCCTTCCTACTTAACATATTTAATGAGCAGTTCTTC
.,15,TRBJ1-4,few,TRBV6-1,CASSRGRLTNEKLFF,TGTGCCAGCAGTCGAGGGAGATTAACTAATGAAAAACTGTTTTTT
.,17,TRBJ2-1,many,TRBV20-1,CSANRARTSITYNEQFF,TGCAGTGCTAACAGGGCCCGAACCTCTATAACCTACAATGAGCAGTTCTTC
TRBD1,14,TRBJ2-1,many,TRBV3-1,CASTSGGLYNEQFF,TGTGCCAGCACCTCAGGGGGCCTCTACAATGAGCAGTTCTTC
.,11,TRBJ1-1,few,TRBV20-1,CSADRSTEAFF,TGCAGTGCTGACAGGTCCACTGAAGCTTTCTTT
.,13,TRBJ1-1,.,TRBV7-6,CVSSSLGGTEAFF,TGTGTCAGCAGCTCCCTGGGAGGCACTGAAGCTTTCTTT
.,14,TRBJ1-3,.,TRBV6-5,CASSYSYSGNTIYF,TGTGCCAGCAGTTACTCATACTCTGGAAACACCATATATTTT
.,15,TRBJ2-5,.,TRBV10-1,CASSESGFAGNEQYF,TGCGCCAGCAGTGAGTCGGGATTCGCGGGCAATGAGCAGTACTTC
.,19,TRBJ1-6,.,TRBV6-2/TRBV6-3,CASSYQPGTKSSYNSPLHF,TGTGCCAGCAGTTACCAACCCGGGACAAAGAGCTCCTATAATTCACCCCTCCACTTT
.,18,TRBJ1-3,.,TRBV10-3,CVISEPAWTATSGNTIYF,TGTGTCATCAGTGAGCCCGCTTGGACGGCTACCTCTGGAAACACCATATATTTT
.,16,TRBJ1-1,.,TRBV30,CAWSARPHKQNTEAFF,TGTGCCTGGAGCGCCCGACCCCACAAGCAAAACACTGAAGCTTTCTTT
.,14,TRBJ2-2,few,TRBV7-7,CASGGSLNTGELFF,TGTGCCAGCGGGGGTAGCCTGAACACCGGGGAGCTGTTTTTT
TRBD2,16,TRBJ2-3,few,TRBV3-1,CASSQGLAGLRDTQYF,TGTGCCAGCAGCCAGGGACTAGCGGGGTTAAGGGATACGCAGTATTTT
.,16,TRBJ1-4,.,TRBV27,CASSLFPQGRNEKLFF,TGTGCCAGCAGTTTATTCCCACAGGGTCGTAATGAAAAACTGTTTTTT
.,15,TRBJ1-2,.,TRBV5-5,CASSPGRIVGYGYTF,TGTGCCAGCTCGCCTGGAAGGATAGTAGGCTATGGCTACACCTTC
.,14,TRBJ2-2,few,TRBV6-1,CASSADRFTGELFF,TGTGCCAGCAGTGCCGACAGGTTCACCGGGGAGCTGTTTTTT
.,12,TRBJ2-7,.,TRBV12-3/TRBV12-4,CASSLFIAVQYF,TGTGCCAGCAGTTTATTTATTGCTGTGCAGTACTTC
.,12,TRBJ2-7,.,TRBV30,CAWSINSYEQYF,TGTGCCTGGAGTATAAACAGCTACGAGCAGTACTTC
.,14,TRBJ2-4,many,TRBV7-2,CASSLGWAKNIQYF,TGTGCCAGCAGCTTAGGCTGGGCCAAAAACATTCAGTACTTC
.,14,TRBJ1-1,few,TRBV7-9,CASSLNYRVSEAFF,TGTGCCAGCAGCTTAAATTACAGAGTATCTGAAGCTTTCTTT
.,12,TRBJ1-5,many,TRBV29-1,CSVYTPNQPQHF,TGCAGCGTTTATACCCCTAATCAGCCCCAGCATTTT